The clone carrying this T cell receptor beta chain has just a few counts. Its antigen is as yet unknown. Germline CDR1 is DFQATT and CDR2 is SNEGSKA (reference sequence). The junction had 7 bases not matched to a gene; V was cut back by 0 bases and J by 4 bases. The CDR3 runs to 16 residues. These data are taken from a study of identical twins. Regarding the study as a whole: Twins' surplus sharing was weaker for beta out-of-frame sequences.

TCRdb passed the 5' RACE reads through MiXCR, listing each CDR3 protein once. The sample lists about 470,000 distinct CDR3 sequences, 20% to 25% occurring once. Each donor (without exception) was a healthy Caucasian. These data are also associated with another study on T cells expressing NK-cell markers. That publication notes: Sequenced donors, eight in total, included seven who were HCMV-seropositive and one who was seronegative. Several of the donors also had these clonotypes leading their CD3+CD56-NKG2C+ fraction.

This TCR came from a woman under 30 in good health. The chain combines TRBV20-1 with TRBJ2-2, with 8 bases that match TRBD1. The sample was CD4+ T cells sorted from blood. The CDR3 is CSAREFGQGTTGELFF. The CDR3 DNA is TGCAGTGCTAGAGAGTTCGGACAGGGCACCACCGGGGAGCTGTTTTTT.